This T cell receptor beta chain stems from a study of human T cells and chemical hapten exposure. Documented time point: patch test 2, 6 weeks after DPC sensitization. Treatment noted: therapeutic diphenylcyclopropenone sensitization with weekly scalp DPC. TCRdb processed the RACE reads anew with MiXCR; each CDR3 protein has one entry. The data show a few hundred thousand distinct CDR3 sequences, about 6% seen once. This clonotype was recorded many times. Germline V CDR1 and CDR2: SQVTM, ANQGSEA. This CDR3 comprises 12 residues. Trimming pared 7 bases from V and 7 bases from J, leaving 14 bases between.

The chain employs TRBV29-1 and TRBJ1-5; D remains unclear. Sequences were derived from whole blood, sampled in connection with sensitization to the hapten diphenylcyclopropenone (DPC). This clonotype originated in a woman in her late teens or twenties with alopecia areata. Some clones in this sample may be carry-over from other donors' samples. CDR3 sequence: CSAASRGQPQHF. CDR3 DNA sequence: TGCAGCGCCGCCAGTCGGGGACAGCCCCAGCATTTT.